The present T cell receptor (beta chain) was sequenced within a study of radiotherapy plus CTLA-4 blockade in lung cancer. Study outcomes and limitations: An expansion of tumor-derived TCR clones occurred in blood after radiotherapy plus ipilimumab.

V lost 5 bases and J lost 3, with 11 bases in between. Per the germline V gene, CDR1 is SEHNR and CDR2 is FQNEAQ (reference sequence). The length of the CDR3 is 13 residues. A remark on this clone: Its antigen is undetermined.

Profiling relied on immunoSEQ multiplex PCR, and the TCRdb table lists in-frame clones only, not all of them. Among roughly 90,000 clones listed, approximately 79% were seen once. The rearrangement uses TRBV7-9 and TRBJ2-7; perhaps TRBD2 as D (5 bases). The TCR comes from a human donor with non-small cell lung cancer that progressed on radiotherapy plus ipilimumab. This specimen consisted of peripheral blood, obtained from a patient treated with radiotherapy plus ipilimumab. The chain's CDR3 is CASSTETNYEQYF. For the CDR3, the DNA is TGTGCCAGCAGCACAGAGACTAACTACGAGCAGTACTTC.